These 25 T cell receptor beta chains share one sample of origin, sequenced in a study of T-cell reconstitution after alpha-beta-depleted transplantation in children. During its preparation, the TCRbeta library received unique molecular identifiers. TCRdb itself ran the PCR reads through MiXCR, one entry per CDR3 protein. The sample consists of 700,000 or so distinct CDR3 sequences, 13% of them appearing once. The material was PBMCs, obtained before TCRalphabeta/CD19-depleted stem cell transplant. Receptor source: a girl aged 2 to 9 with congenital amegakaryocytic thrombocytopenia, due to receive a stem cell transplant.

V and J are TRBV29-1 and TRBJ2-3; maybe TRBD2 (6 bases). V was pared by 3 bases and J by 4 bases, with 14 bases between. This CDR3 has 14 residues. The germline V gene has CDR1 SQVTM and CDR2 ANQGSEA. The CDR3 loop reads CSVDYGSGPDTQYF. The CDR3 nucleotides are TGCAGCGTTGATTACGGGAGTGGGCCAGATACGCAGTATTTT.

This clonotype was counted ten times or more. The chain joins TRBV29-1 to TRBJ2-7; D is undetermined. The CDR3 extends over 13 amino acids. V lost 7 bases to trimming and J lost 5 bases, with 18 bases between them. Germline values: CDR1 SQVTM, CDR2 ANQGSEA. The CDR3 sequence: CSARNSLYNEQYF. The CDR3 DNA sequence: TGCAGCGCCAGAAACAGTTTGTATAACGAGCAGTACTTC.

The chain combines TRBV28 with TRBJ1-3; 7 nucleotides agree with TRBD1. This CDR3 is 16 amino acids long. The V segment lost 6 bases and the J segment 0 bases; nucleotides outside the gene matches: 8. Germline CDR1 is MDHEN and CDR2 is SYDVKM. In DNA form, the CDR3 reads TGTGCCAGCAGCCCGTCTTGGGACAGCTCTGGAAACACCATATATTTT. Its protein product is CASSPSWDSSGNTIYF.

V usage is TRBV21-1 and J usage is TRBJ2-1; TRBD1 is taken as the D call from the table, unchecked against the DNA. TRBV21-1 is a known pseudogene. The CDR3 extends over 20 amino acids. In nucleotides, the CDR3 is TGTGCCAGCAGCAAAGAATGGGACAGGGGGTTCTTCACCATCTACAATGAGCAGTTCTTC. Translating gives CASSKEWDRGFFTIYNEQFF.

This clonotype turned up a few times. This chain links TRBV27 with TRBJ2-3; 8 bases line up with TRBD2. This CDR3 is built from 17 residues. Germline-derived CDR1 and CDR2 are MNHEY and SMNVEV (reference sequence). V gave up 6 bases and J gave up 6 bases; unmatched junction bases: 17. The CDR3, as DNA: TGTGCCAGCAGAAGACTAGCGTGGGGCACGGAGAGGGATACGCAGTATTTT. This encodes CASRRLAWGTERDTQYF.

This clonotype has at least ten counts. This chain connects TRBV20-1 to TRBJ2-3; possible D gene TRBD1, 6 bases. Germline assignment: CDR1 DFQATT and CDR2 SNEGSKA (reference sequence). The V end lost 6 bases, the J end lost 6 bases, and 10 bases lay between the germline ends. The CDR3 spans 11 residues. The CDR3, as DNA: TGCAGTGCAAGCAGGGGTGATACGCAGTATTTT. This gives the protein CSASRGDTQYF.

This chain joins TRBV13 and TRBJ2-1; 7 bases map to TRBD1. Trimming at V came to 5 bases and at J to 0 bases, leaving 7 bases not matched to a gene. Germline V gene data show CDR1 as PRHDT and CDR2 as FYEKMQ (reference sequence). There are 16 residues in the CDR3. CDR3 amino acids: CASSPTGHSSYNEQFF. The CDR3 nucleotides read TGTGCCAGCAGCCCGACAGGGCACAGCTCCTACAATGAGCAGTTCTTC. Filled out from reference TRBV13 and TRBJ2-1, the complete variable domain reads AAGVIQSPRHLIKEKRETATLKCYPIPRHDTVYWYQQGPGQDPQFLISFYEKMQSDKGSIPDRFSAQQFSDYHSELNMSSLELGDSALYFCASSPTGHSSYNEQFFGPGTRLTVL.

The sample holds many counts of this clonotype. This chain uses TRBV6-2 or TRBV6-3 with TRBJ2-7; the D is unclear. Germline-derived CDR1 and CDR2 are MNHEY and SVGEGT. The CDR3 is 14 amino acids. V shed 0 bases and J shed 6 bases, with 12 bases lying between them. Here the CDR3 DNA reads TGTGCCAGCAGTTACTCCAACCTCAAGGGCGAGCAGTACTTC. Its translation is CASSYSNLKGEQYF.

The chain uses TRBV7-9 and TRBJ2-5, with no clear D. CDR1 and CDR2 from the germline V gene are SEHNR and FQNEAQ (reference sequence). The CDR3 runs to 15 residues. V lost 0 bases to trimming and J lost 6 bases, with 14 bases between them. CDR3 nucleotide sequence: TGTGCCAGCAGCTTAGCGGTTACCGGCTCGCAGACCCAGTACTTC. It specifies CASSLAVTGSQTQYF.

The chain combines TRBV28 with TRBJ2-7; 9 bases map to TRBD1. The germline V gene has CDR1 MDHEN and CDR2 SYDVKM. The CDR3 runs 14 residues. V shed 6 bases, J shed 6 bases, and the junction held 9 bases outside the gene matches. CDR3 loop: CASSITGTGLEQYF. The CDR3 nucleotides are TGTGCCAGCAGCATCACCGGGACAGGGCTCGAGCAGTACTTC.

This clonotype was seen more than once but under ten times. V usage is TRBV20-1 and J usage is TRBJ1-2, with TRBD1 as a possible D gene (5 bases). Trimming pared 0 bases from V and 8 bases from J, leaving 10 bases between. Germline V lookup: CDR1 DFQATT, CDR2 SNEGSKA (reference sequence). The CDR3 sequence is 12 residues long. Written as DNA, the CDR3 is TGCAGTGCTAGAGATCAGACAGCAGGCTACACCTTC. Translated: CSARDQTAGYTF.

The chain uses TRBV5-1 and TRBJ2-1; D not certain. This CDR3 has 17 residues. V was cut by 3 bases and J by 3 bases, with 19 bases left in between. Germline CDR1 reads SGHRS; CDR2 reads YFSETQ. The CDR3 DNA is TGCGCCAGCAGCTCCCCTTCAGGAGAATGGCGCTACAATGAGCAGTTCTTC. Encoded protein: CASSSPSGEWRYNEQFF. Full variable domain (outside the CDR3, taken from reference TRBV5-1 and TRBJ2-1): KAGVTQTPRYLIKTRGQQVTLSCSPISGHRSVSWYQQTPGQGLQFLFEYFSETQRNKGNFPGRFSGRQFSNSRSEMNVSTLELGDSALYLCASSSPSGEWRYNEQFFGPGTRLTVL.

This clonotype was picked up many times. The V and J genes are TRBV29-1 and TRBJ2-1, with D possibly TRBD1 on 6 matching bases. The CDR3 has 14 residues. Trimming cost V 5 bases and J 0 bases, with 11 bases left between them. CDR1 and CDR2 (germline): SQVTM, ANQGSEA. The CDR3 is CSVYGQSSYNEQFF. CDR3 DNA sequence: TGCAGCGTTTACGGACAGAGCTCCTACAATGAGCAGTTCTTC.

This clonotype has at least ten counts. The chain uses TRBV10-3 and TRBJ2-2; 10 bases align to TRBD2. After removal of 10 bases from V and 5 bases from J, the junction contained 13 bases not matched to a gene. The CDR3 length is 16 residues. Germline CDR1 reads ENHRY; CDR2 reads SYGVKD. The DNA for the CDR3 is TGTGCCACCTGGAGAACTAGCGGGACCGGTACCGGGGAGCTGTTTTTT. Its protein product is CATWRTSGTGTGELFF.

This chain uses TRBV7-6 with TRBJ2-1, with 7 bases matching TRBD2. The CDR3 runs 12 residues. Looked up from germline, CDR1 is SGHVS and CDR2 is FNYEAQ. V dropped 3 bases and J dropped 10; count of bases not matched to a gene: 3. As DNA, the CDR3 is TGTGCCAGCAGCTTCGGACTAGACGAGCAGTTCTTC. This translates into CASSFGLDEQFF.

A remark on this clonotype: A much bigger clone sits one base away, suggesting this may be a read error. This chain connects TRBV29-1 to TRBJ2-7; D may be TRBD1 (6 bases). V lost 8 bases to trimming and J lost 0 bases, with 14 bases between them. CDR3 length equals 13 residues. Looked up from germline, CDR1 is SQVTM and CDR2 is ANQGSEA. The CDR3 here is CSIQQGSSYEQYF. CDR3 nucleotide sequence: TGCAGCATCCAACAGGGAAGCTCCTACGAGCAGTACTTC.

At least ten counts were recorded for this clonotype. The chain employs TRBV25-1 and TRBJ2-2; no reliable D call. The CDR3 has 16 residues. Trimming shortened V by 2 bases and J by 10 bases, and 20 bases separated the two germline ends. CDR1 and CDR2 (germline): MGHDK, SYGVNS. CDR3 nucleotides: TGTGCCAGCAGTGAAGTGTCAACCGATTTCACGACGGAGCTGTTTTTT. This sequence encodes CASSEVSTDFTTELFF. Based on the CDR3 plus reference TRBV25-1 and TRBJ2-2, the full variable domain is EADIYQTPRYLVIGTGKKITLECSQTMGHDKMYWYQQDPGMELHLIHYSYGVNSTEKGDLSSESTVSRIRTEHFPLTLESARPSHTSQYLCASSEVSTDFTTELFFGEGSRLTVL.

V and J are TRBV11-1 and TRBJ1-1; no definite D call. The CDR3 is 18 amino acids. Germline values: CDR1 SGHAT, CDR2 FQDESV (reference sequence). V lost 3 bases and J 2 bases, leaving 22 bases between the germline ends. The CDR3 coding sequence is TGTGCCAGCAGCTTCCAGAGACCGGGCCGGCTTACTAACACTGAAGCTTTCTTT. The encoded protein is CASSFQRPGRLTNTEAFF. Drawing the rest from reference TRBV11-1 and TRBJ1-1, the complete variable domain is EAEVAQSPRYKITEKSQAVAFWCDPISGHATLYWYRQILGQGPELLVQFQDESVVDDSQLPKDRFSAERLKGVDSTLKIQPAELGDSAMYLCASSFQRPGRLTNTEAFFGQGTRLTVV.

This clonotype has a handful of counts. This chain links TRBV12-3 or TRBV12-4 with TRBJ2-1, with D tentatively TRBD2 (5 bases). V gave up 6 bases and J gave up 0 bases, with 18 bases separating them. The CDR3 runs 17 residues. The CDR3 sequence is CASSPKLGYSSYNEQFF. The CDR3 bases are TGTGCCAGCAGCCCGAAACTAGGGTATAGCTCCTACAATGAGCAGTTCTTC.

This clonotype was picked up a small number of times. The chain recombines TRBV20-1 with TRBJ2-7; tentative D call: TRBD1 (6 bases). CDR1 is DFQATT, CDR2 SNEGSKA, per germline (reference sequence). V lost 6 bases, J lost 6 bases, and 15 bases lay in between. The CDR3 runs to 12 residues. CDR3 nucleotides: TGCAGTGCGACGGACAGCTATCTCGAGCAGTACTTC. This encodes CSATDSYLEQYF.

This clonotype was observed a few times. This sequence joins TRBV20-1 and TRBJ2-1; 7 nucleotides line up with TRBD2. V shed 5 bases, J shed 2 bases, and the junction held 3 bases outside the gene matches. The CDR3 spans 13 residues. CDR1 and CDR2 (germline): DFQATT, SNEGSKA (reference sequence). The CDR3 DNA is TGCAGTGCTCCTCTAGCGGCCTACAATGAGCAGTTCTTC. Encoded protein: CSAPLAAYNEQFF.

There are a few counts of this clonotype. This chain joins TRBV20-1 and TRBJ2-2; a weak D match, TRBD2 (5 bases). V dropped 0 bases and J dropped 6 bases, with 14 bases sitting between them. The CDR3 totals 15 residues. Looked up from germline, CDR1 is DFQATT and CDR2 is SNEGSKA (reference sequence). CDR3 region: CSAREDSLSPGELFF. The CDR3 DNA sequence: TGCAGTGCTAGAGAGGACTCCCTTTCTCCCGGGGAGCTGTTTTTT.

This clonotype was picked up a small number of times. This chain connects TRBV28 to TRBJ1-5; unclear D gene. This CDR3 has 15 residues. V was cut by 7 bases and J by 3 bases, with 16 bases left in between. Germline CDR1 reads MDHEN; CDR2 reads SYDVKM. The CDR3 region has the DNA TGTGCCAGCAAGCCGCAATTCTTCCCCAATCAGCCCCAGCATTTT. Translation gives CASKPQFFPNQPQHF.

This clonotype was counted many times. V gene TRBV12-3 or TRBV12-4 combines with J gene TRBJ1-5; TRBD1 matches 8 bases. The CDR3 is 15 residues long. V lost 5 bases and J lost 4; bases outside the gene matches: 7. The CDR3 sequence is CASSQGDRGNQPQHF. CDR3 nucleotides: TGTGCCAGCAGTCAAGGAGACAGGGGTAATCAGCCCCAGCATTTT.

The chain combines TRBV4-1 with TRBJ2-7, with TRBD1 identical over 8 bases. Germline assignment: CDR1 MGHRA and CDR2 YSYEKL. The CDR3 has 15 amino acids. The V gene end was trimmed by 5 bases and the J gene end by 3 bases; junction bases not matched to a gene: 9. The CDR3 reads CASSWGQAHIYEQYF. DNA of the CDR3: TGCGCCAGCAGCTGGGGACAGGCCCATATCTACGAGCAGTACTTC.